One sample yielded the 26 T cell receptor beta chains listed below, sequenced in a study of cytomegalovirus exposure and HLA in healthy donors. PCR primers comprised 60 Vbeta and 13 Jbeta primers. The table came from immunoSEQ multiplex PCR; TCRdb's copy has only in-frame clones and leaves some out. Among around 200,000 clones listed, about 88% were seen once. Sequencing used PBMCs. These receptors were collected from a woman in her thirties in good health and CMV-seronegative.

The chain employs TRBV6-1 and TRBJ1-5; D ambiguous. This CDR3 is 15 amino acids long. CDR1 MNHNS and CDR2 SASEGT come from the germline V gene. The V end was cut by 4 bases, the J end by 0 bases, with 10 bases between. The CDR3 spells CASSAAGSSNQPQHF. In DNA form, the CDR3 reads TGTGCCAGCAGTGCGGCAGGCTCTAGCAATCAGCCCCAGCATTTT.

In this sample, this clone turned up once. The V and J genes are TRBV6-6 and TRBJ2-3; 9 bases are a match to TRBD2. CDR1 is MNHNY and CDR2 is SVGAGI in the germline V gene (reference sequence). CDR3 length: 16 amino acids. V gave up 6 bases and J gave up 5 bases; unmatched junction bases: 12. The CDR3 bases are TGTGCCAGCAGATCAATCAGCGGGGGGTATATAGATACGCAGTATTTT. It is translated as CASRSISGGYIDTQYF.

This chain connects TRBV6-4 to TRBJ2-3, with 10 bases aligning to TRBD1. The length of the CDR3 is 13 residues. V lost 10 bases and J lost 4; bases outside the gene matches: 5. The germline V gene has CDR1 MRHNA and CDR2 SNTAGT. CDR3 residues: CATSGQGADTQYF. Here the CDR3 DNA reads TGTGCCACAAGCGGACAGGGGGCAGATACGCAGTATTTT.

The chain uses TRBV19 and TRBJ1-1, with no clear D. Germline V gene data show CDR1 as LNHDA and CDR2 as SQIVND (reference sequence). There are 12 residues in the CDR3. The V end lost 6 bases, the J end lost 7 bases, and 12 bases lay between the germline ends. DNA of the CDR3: TGTGCCAGTAGCAACATCGGAGTTGAAGCTTTCTTT. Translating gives CASSNIGVEAFF.

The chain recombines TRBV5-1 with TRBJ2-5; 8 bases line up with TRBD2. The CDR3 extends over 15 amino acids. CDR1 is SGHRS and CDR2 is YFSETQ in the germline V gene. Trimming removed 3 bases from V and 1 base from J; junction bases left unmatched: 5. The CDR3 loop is CASSSLLAAQETQYF. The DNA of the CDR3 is TGCGCCAGCAGCTCCTTACTAGCGGCCCAAGAGACCCAGTACTTC.

The CDR3 loop reads CASSFGGNQPQHF. CDR3 DNA sequence: TGTGCCAGCAGCTTCGGGGGTAATCAGCCCCAGCATTTT. The chain recombines TRBV5-6 with TRBJ1-5, with D possibly being TRBD1 (5 bases). With 2 bases removed from V and 4 bases from J, the gap between germline ends came to 7 bases. This CDR3 comprises 13 residues. The germline CDR1 and CDR2 sequences are SGHDT and YYEEEE.

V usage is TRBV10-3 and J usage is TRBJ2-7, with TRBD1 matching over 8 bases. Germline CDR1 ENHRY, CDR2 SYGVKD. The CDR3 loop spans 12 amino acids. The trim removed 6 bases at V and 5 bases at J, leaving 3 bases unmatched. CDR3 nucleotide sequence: TGTGCCATCAGCGACAGGGGCCACGAGCAGTACTTC. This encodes CAISDRGHEQYF.

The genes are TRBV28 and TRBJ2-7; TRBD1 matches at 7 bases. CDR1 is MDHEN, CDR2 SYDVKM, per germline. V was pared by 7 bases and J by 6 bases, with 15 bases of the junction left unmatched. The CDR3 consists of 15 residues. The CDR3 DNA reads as TGTGCCAGCACCCCCGCCGGGACAGAAGCGTTCGAGCAGTACTTC. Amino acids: CASTPAGTEAFEQYF.

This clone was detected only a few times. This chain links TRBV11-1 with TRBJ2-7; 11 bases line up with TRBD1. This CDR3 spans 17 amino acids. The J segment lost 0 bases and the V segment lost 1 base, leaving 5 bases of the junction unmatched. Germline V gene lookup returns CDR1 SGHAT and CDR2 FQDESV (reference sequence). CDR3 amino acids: CASSLVSGTGGSYEQYF. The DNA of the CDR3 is TGTGCCAGCAGCTTAGTATCTGGGACAGGGGGCTCCTACGAGCAGTACTTC.

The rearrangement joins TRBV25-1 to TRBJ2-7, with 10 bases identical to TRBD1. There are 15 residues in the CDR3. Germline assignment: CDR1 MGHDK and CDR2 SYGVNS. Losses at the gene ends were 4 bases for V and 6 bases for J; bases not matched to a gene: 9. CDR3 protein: CASSGLGTGVREQYF. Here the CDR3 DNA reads TGTGCCAGCAGTGGTTTGGGGACAGGGGTCCGCGAGCAGTACTTC.

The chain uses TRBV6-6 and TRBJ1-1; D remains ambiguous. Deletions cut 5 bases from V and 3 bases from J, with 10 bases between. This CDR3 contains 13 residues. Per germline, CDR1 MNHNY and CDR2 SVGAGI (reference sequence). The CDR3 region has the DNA TGTGCCAGCAGTGATTACGGTGACACTGAAGCTTTCTTT. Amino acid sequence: CASSDYGDTEAFF.

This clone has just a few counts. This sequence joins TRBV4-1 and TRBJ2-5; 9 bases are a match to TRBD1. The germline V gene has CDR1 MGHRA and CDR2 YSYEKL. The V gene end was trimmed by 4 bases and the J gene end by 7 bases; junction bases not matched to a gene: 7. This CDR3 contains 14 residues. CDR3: CASSPTGGGGTQYF. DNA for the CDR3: TGCGCCAGCAGCCCAACAGGGGGCGGAGGGACCCAGTACTTC.

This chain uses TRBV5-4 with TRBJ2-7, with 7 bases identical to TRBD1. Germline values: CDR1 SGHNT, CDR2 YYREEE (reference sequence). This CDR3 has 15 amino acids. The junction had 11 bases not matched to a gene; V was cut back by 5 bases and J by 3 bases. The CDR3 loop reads CASSKGQVQGYEQYF. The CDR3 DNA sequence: TGTGCCAGCAGTAAAGGACAGGTCCAGGGCTACGAGCAGTACTTC.

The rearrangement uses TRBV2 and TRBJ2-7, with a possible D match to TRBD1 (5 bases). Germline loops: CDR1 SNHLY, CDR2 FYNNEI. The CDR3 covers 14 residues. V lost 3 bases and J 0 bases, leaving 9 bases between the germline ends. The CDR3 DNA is TGTGCCAGCAGTGACCAGGGTGGCTCCTACGAGCAGTACTTC. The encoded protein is CASSDQGGSYEQYF.

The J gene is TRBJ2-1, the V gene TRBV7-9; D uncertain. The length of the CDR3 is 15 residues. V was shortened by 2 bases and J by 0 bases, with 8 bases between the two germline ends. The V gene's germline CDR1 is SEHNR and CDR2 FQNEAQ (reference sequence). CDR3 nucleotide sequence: TGTGCCAGCAGCTTATCTGCTAGCTCCTACAATGAGCAGTTCTTC. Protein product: CASSLSASSYNEQFF.

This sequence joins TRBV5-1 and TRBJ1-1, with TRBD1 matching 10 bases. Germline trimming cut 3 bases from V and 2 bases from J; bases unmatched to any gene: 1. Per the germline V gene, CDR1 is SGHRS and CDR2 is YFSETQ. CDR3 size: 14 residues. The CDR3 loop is CASSWDRGNTEAFF. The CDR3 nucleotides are TGCGCCAGCAGCTGGGACAGGGGAAACACTGAAGCTTTCTTT.

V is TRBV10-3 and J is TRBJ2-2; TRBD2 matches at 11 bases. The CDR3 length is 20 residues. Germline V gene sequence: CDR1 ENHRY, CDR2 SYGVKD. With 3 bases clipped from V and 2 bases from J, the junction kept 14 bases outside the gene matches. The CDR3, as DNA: TGTGCCATCAGTGAAGGGGGATTAGCGGGAGGGCCGTTTAACACCGGGGAGCTGTTTTTT. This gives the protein CAISEGGLAGGPFNTGELFF.

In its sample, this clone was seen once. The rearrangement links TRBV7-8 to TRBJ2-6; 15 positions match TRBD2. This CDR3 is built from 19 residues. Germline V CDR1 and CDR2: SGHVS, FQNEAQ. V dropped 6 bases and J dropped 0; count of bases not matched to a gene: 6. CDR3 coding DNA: TGTGCCAGCAGAGGACTAGCGGGAGGGTCCCTCTCTGGGGCCAACGTCCTGACTTTC. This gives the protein CASRGLAGGSLSGANVLTF.

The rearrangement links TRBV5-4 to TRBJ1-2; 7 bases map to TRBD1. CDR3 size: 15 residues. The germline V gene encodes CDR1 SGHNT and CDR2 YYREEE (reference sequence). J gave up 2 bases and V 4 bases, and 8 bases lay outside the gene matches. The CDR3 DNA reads TGTGCCAGCAGCCAAATGGTACAGGGGAACTATGGCTACACCTTC. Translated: CASSQMVQGNYGYTF.

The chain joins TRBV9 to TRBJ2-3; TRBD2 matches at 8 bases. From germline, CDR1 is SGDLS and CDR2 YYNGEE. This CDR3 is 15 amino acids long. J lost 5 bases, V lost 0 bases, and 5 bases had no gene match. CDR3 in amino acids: CASSVASSGGDTQYF. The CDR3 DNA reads TGTGCCAGCAGCGTAGCTTCCAGCGGGGGAGATACGCAGTATTTT.

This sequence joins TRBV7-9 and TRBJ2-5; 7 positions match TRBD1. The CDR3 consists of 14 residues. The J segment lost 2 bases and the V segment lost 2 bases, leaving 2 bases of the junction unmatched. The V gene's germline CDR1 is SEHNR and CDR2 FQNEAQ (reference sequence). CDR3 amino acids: CASSLPTGQETQYF. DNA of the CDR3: TGTGCCAGCAGCTTACCGACAGGGCAAGAGACCCAGTACTTC.

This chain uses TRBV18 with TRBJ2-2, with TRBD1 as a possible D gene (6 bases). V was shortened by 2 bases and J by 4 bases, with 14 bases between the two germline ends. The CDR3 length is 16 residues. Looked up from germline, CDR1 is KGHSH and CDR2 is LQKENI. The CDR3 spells CASSPRRQASTGELFF. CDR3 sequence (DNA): TGTGCCAGCTCACCAAGGAGACAGGCGTCCACCGGGGAGCTGTTTTTT.

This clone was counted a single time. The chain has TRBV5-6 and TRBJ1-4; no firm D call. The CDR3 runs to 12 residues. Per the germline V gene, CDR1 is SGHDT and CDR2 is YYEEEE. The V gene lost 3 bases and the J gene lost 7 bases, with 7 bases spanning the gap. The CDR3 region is CASSSPGEKLFF. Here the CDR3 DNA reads TGTGCCAGCAGCTCTCCGGGTGAAAAACTGTTTTTT.

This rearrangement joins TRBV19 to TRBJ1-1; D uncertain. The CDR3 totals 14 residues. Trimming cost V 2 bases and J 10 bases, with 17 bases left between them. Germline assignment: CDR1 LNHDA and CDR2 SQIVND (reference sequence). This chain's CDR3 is CASSINTLGLGAFF. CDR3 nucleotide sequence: TGTGCCAGTAGTATAAATACGTTGGGCCTTGGAGCTTTCTTT.

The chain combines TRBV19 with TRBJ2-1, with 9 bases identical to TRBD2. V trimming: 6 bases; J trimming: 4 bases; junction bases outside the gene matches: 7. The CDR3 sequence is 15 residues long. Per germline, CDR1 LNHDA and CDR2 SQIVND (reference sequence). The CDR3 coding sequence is TGTGCCAGTAGCCCCCAGGCGGGAGGGTACAATGAGCAGTTCTTC. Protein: CASSPQAGGYNEQFF.

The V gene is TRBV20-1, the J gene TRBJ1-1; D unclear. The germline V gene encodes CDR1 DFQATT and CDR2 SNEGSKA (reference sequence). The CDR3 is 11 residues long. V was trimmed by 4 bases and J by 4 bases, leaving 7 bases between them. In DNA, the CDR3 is TGCAGTGCTACCCCTTTCACTGAAGCTTTCTTT. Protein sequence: CSATPFTEAFF.